Shown below are 30 T cell receptor beta chains from a single sample sequenced in a study of T cells in Graves' hyperthyroidism and ophthalmopathy. Researchers amplified the TCR beta CDR3 regions from RNA transcripts. Initially, a first-round RT-PCR of the TCR CDR3 employed the HTBI primer set. In TCRdb, the multiplex PCR reads were re-called with MiXCR into one record per CDR3 protein. The profile shows 550,000 to 600,000 distinct CDR3 sequences, around 45% of them singletons. Sequences were obtained from peripheral blood or thyroid tissue (not recorded which). All receptors derive from an adult woman with Graves' disease, either hyperthyroidism or ophthalmopathy (not recorded which).

This clonotype was counted many times. The chain uses TRBV30 and TRBJ1-6; D perhaps matches TRBD1 (6 bases). The germline gives CDR1 GTSNPN, CDR2 SVGIG (reference sequence). The V and J ends lost 6 bases and 13 bases respectively, with 22 bases between them. The CDR3 spans 14 residues. CDR3 coding DNA: TGTGCCTGTTTTGATAACACAGGGTTCTCGCCCCTCCACTTT. It yields the protein CACFDNTGFSPLHF.

This clonotype appeared once. The chain couples TRBV5-1 to TRBJ1-6, with a tentative D call TRBD1 (5 bases). Per the germline V gene, CDR1 is SGHRS and CDR2 is YFSETQ. V lost 2 bases and J lost 3, with 6 bases in between. The length of the CDR3 is 14 residues. The CDR3 sequence: CASSLQVYNSPLHF. In DNA form, the CDR3 reads TGCGCCAGCAGCTTACAGGTCTATAATTCACCCCTCCACTTT. Combining the CDR3 with reference TRBV5-1 and TRBJ1-6 gives the whole variable domain KAGVTQTPRYLIKTRGQQVTLSCSPISGHRSVSWYQQTPGQGLQFLFEYFSETQRNKGNFPGRFSGRQFSNSRSEMNVSTLELGDSALYLCASSLQVYNSPLHFGNGTRLTVT.

The genes are TRBV12-3 or TRBV12-4 and TRBJ1-5; D uncertain. CDR3 length: 14 residues. V dropped 0 bases and J dropped 4 bases, with 7 bases sitting between them. The CDR3 coding sequence is TGTGCCAGCAGTTTAGCAGATTTTAATCAGCCCCAGCATTTT. Residues: CASSLADFNQPQHF.

This chain joins TRBV11-1 and TRBJ2-7; no clear D. There are 16 residues in the CDR3. Germline loops: CDR1 SGHAT, CDR2 FQDESV (reference sequence). The V and J ends lost 1 base and 0 bases respectively, with 13 bases between them. The CDR3: CASSLDIRRSSYEQYF. The CDR3 nucleotides read TGTGCCAGCAGCTTAGACATAAGACGAAGCTCCTACGAGCAGTACTTC.

The chain links TRBV29-1 to TRBJ2-7; the D gene is possibly TRBD1 (6 bases). The CDR3 is 12 residues long. Trimming removed 4 bases at V and 2 bases at J, with 9 bases between. CDR1 SQVTM and CDR2 ANQGSEA come from the germline V gene. Here the CDR3 DNA reads TGCAGCGTTGGGGGGCAGCCCTACGAGCAGTACTTC. It is translated as CSVGGQPYEQYF.

This clonotype turned up a few times. A junction boundary mismatches the germline segment, possibly from a read error. The gene calls are TRBV20-1 and TRBJ1-1; D is unclear. The germline CDR1 and CDR2 sequences are DFQATT and SNEGSKA (reference sequence). The CDR3 has 8 amino acids. CDR3 amino acids: CSARPPSF. The DNA of the CDR3 is TGCAGTGCTCGGCCGCCTAGCTTT.

V gene TRBV25-1 combines with J gene TRBJ2-1; 9 nucleotides line up with TRBD2. Germline V CDR1 and CDR2: MGHDK, SYGVNS. The CDR3 length is 16 residues. The ends lost 3 bases at V and 4 bases at J; junction bases unmatched: 7. The CDR3 region is CASSDSGGGPYNEQFF. CDR3 DNA sequence: TGTGCCAGCAGTGATAGCGGGGGAGGGCCTTACAATGAGCAGTTCTTC.

The V call is TRBV5-1, the J call TRBJ1-5; D gene ambiguous. V was shortened by 4 bases and J by 0 bases, with 8 bases between the two germline ends. CDR3 length equals 14 residues. The germline V gene has CDR1 SGHRS and CDR2 YFSETQ. The CDR3 DNA reads as TGCGCCAGCAGCCTAGAGAATAGCAATCAGCCCCAGCATTTT. Encoded protein: CASSLENSNQPQHF. Looking up the rest from reference TRBV5-1 and TRBJ1-5 gives the full variable domain: KAGVTQTPRYLIKTRGQQVTLSCSPISGHRSVSWYQQTPGQGLQFLFEYFSETQRNKGNFPGRFSGRQFSNSRSEMNVSTLELGDSALYLCASSLENSNQPQHFGDGTRLSIL.

This rearrangement joins TRBV20-1 to TRBJ1-3; TRBD1 matches 7 bases. This CDR3 is built from 15 residues. The V segment lost 6 bases and the J segment 3 bases; nucleotides outside the gene matches: 11. Germline CDR1 DFQATT, CDR2 SNEGSKA (reference sequence). The CDR3 DNA follows: TGCAGTGCCATATCCACAGGGGTGCGTGGAAACACCATATATTTT. It is translated as CSAISTGVRGNTIYF.

The chain employs TRBV7-9 and TRBJ1-2; D gene uncertain. V was clipped by 5 bases and J by 4 bases, with 11 bases between them. CDR1 and CDR2 (germline): SEHNR, FQNEAQ (reference sequence). This CDR3 region has 13 residues. The CDR3 region has the DNA TGTGCCAGCAGCAGTTTAGGCCCCTATGGCTACACCTTC. Its translation is CASSSLGPYGYTF.

With regard to this clonotype: One end of the junction does not line up with germline, which may come from a read error. The chain recombines TRBV7-9 with TRBJ2-5; weak D call: TRBD1 (6 bases). Germline assignment: CDR1 SEHNR and CDR2 FQNEAQ (reference sequence). This CDR3 contains 13 residues. CDR3 region: CASSAGTRKTQCF. The CDR3 DNA sequence: TGTGCCAGCAGTGCCGGGACACGTAAGACCCAGTGCTTC.

This clonotype was counted at least ten times. The chain employs TRBV19 and TRBJ1-2; a weak D match, TRBD1 (5 bases). Trimming stripped 3 bases from V and 0 bases from J, with 8 bases between. This CDR3 comprises 14 residues. Looked up from germline, CDR1 is LNHDA and CDR2 is SQIVND (reference sequence). The CDR3 DNA reads TGTGCCAGTAGTATCGGCAGGGCTAACTATGGCTACACCTTC. It is translated as CASSIGRANYGYTF.

The chain combines TRBV9 with TRBJ2-5, with TRBD2 matching 9 bases. Losses at the gene ends were 3 bases for V and 0 bases for J; bases not matched to a gene: 3. Germline V CDR1 and CDR2: SGDLS, YYNGEE. CDR3 length: 15 amino acids. The CDR3 bases are TGTGCCAGCAGCGGCTGGACTAGCGACCAAGAGACCCAGTACTTC. Residues: CASSGWTSDQETQYF.

The chain carries TRBV10-3 and TRBJ2-5; 9 bases match TRBD2. The CDR3 consists of 14 residues. V dropped 5 bases and J dropped 5; count of bases not matched to a gene: 6. Per germline, CDR1 ENHRY and CDR2 SYGVKD. CDR3 loop: CAISSGGGVETQYF. For the CDR3, the DNA is TGTGCCATCAGTTCAGGCGGGGGGGTGGAGACCCAGTACTTC.

The CDR3 coding sequence is TGTGCCATACGGACTAGCGGGAGCACAGATACGCAGTATTTT. Its translation is CAIRTSGSTDTQYF. This chain connects TRBV10-3 to TRBJ2-3, with 11 bases lining up with TRBD2. Germline-derived CDR1 and CDR2 are ENHRY and SYGVKD. V lost 9 bases and J lost 0; bases outside the gene matches: 2. This CDR3 is 14 amino acids long.

This rearrangement joins TRBV2 to TRBJ1-2; tentative D call: TRBD1 (5 bases). The V gene lost 9 bases and the J gene lost 2 bases, with 7 bases spanning the gap. The germline V gene has CDR1 SNHLY and CDR2 FYNNEI. This CDR3 is 11 amino acids long. Here the CDR3 reads CASRQNYGYTF. The CDR3 DNA sequence: TGTGCCAGTCGACAGAACTATGGCTACACCTTC.

This chain uses TRBV3-1 with TRBJ1-5; D possibly corresponds to TRBD1 (5 bases). Trimming cost V 1 base and J 9 bases, with 13 bases left between them. The CDR3 has 14 residues. Germline V CDR1 and CDR2: LGHDT, YNNKEL (reference sequence). Here the CDR3 DNA reads TGTGCCAGCAGCCAAGCAGGGCCGCAAGGGCCCCAGCATTTT. Its translation is CASSQAGPQGPQHF.

This clonotype was seen more than once but under ten times. A junction boundary mismatches the germline segment, possibly from a read error. This rearrangement joins TRBV2 to TRBJ1-5, with D uncertain. CDR3 size: 16 residues. In germline, CDR1 is SNHLY, CDR2 FYNNEI. The CDR3, as DNA: TGTGCCGGCAGGAGAACTAGCGGGATCTCCGAGCAGCCCCAGCATTTT. This sequence encodes CAGRRTSGISEQPQHF.

This clonotype was seen repeatedly, ten times or more. The chain has TRBV10-3 and TRBJ1-1; no firm D call. From germline, CDR1 is ENHRY and CDR2 SYGVKD. Trimming cost V 2 bases and J 1 base, with 5 bases left between them. CDR3 size: 13 residues. DNA for the CDR3: TGTGCCATCAGTGAGGTGGAGAACACTGAAGCTTTCTTT. Translated: CAISEVENTEAFF.

This clonotype was counted a few times. The chain combines TRBV2 with TRBJ1-1, with a possible D match to TRBD1 (6 bases). From germline, CDR1 is SNHLY and CDR2 FYNNEI. There are 14 residues in the CDR3. Trimming left V 6 bases short and J 4 bases short, with 15 bases between. CDR3 region: CASSPGGLSTEAFF. As DNA, the CDR3 is TGTGCCAGCAGCCCCGGGGGGCTGAGCACTGAAGCTTTCTTT.

The chain couples TRBV4-2 to TRBJ1-5; D gene ambiguous. The CDR3 totals 14 residues. Germline assignment: CDR1 LGHNA and CDR2 YNFKEQ. V dropped 1 base and J dropped 7 bases, with 11 bases sitting between them. The CDR3 nucleotides read TGTGCCAGCAGCCAAGTGGTGGGGAGCCAGCCCCAGCATTTT. Translated, it gives CASSQVVGSQPQHF.

There are many counts of this clonotype. In DNA, the CDR3 is TGTGCCAGCAGTGAAGCGCTTGCCGTTACCTACGAGCAGTACTTC. Translated, it gives CASSEALAVTYEQYF. V gene TRBV2 combines with J gene TRBJ2-7, with D unresolved. The germline V gene encodes CDR1 SNHLY and CDR2 FYNNEI. V lost 0 bases, J lost 2 bases, and 11 bases lay in between. There are 15 residues in the CDR3.

This clonotype has only a few counts. The chain uses TRBV28 and TRBJ2-7; D ambiguous. The V gene lost 7 bases and the J gene lost 2 bases, with 9 bases spanning the gap. CDR1 MDHEN and CDR2 SYDVKM come from the germline V gene. CDR3 length: 12 residues. The chain's CDR3 is CASKDLTYEQYF. CDR3 DNA: TGTGCCAGCAAAGACTTAACCTACGAGCAGTACTTC.

In this sample, this clonotype turned up many times. The rearrangement links TRBV15 to TRBJ1-4, with D unclear. The CDR3 contains 16 residues. The germline V gene has CDR1 LNHNV and CDR2 YYDKDF (reference sequence). V was pared by 3 bases and J by 0 bases, with 11 bases between. CDR3 bases: TGTGCCACCAGCAGCCTTAACAGTGCAACTAATGAAAAACTGTTTTTT. Residues: CATSSLNSATNEKLFF.

This clonotype was picked up many times. The chain recombines TRBV4-1 with TRBJ1-2, with 9 nucleotides matching TRBD1. This CDR3 has 14 amino acids. The germline V gene has CDR1 MGHRA and CDR2 YSYEKL. V gave up 4 bases and J gave up 8 bases; unmatched junction bases: 8. The CDR3 reads CASSRGDRVEGYTF. The CDR3, as DNA: TGCGCCAGCAGCCGGGGGGACAGGGTGGAAGGCTACACCTTC.

The V call is TRBV11-2, the J call TRBJ2-5; tentatively, D is TRBD2 (5 bases). The V and J ends lost 7 bases and 4 bases respectively, with 25 bases between them. Per the germline V gene, CDR1 is SGHAT and CDR2 is FQNNGV. This CDR3 has 17 residues. CDR3 residues: CASTESGWTILGETQYF. CDR3 bases: TGTGCCAGCACCGAAAGCGGATGGACCATATTGGGAGAGACCCAGTACTTC. Using reference TRBV11-2 and TRBJ2-5 for the parts outside the CDR3, the full variable domain is EAGVAQSPRYKIIEKRQSVAFWCNPISGHATLYWYQQILGQGPKLLIQFQNNGVVDDSQLPKDRFSAERLKGVDSTLKIQPAKLEDSAVYLCASTESGWTILGETQYFGPGTRLLVL.

This clonotype has a single count. A read error is possible here, since a much larger clone lies one base away. Likely a read error: the CDR3 ends without its conserved phenylalanine or tryptophan. This chain links TRBV4-1 with TRBJ1-3; D uncertain. The CDR3 totals 17 residues. Germline CDR1 reads MGHRA; CDR2 reads YSYEKL. Trimming took off 1 base at V and 0 bases at J, with 13 bases between the two ends. The CDR3 nucleotides read TGCGCCAGCAGCCAAGTGGGCCGGCGGAGCTCTGGAAACACCATATATGTT. Translating it yields CASSQVGRRSSGNTIYV.

In its sample, this clonotype was seen many times. V is TRBV7-9 and J is TRBJ1-6; D gene unclear. The ends were cut back, 5 bases at V and 9 bases at J, with 11 bases in the middle. CDR3 length: 13 residues. Germline assignment: CDR1 SEHNR and CDR2 FQNEAQ (reference sequence). This CDR3 is CASSMELSSPLHF. The CDR3 nucleotides read TGTGCCAGCAGCATGGAGTTGTCTTCACCCCTCCACTTT.

The rearrangement joins TRBV2 to TRBJ2-3, with D maybe TRBD1 (6 bases). This CDR3 has 14 amino acids. In germline, CDR1 is SNHLY, CDR2 FYNNEI. V shed 6 bases and J shed 2 bases, with 12 bases lying between them. The CDR3 reads CASRFRGPTDTQYF. CDR3 sequence (DNA): TGTGCCAGCAGGTTCAGGGGCCCCACAGATACGCAGTATTTT.

In the case of this clonotype: Germline and junction disagree at one end, which may indicate a read error. The chain employs TRBV29-1 and TRBJ1-2; maybe TRBD1 (5 bases). CDR1 and CDR2 (germline): SQVTM, ANQGSEA. The CDR3 has 12 residues. In DNA, the CDR3 is TGCAGCGTCGAAGGAAGGGGCTATGGCTACACCTTC. Protein sequence: CSVEGRGYGYTF.